This T cell receptor beta chain stems from a study of cytomegalovirus exposure and HLA in healthy donors. Likely unrecorded immune exposures existed in these nominally healthy donors. A remark on this clone: Antigen: not known. The same CDR3 is also encoded by other DNA sequences in this sample.

The PCR made use of 60 Vbeta and 13 Jbeta primers. Profiled with immunoSEQ multiplex PCR; TCRdb holds only in-frame clones, not every one. The sample lists some 170,000 clones, about 75% occurring once. Notes on the study in general: The study found most TCR sequences rare, yet found some public TCRs in many donors.

Sequencing used PBMCs. The sequence came from a man aged 40-49 years in good health and CMV-seropositive.

CDR3 residues: CASSGGGQETQYF. In DNA form, the CDR3 reads TGCGCCAGCAGCGGGGGGGGGCAAGAGACCCAGTACTTC. The genes are TRBV5-1 and TRBJ2-5; 7 bases line up with TRBD2. Trimming removed 4 bases from V and 2 bases from J; junction bases left unmatched: 2. This CDR3 region has 13 residues. Germline values: CDR1 SGHRS, CDR2 YFSETQ.